This TCR beta chain was recorded in a study of T cells in Graves' hyperthyroidism and ophthalmopathy. General observations from the study: Within blood appeared most thyroid clonotypes that had expanded above 0.001.

Researchers took RNA transcripts and amplified the TCR beta CDR3 regions from them. The TCR CDR3 first-round RT-PCR relied on the HTBI primer set. TCRdb re-called the multiplex PCR reads with MiXCR, one entry per CDR3 protein. The table shows some 720,000 distinct CDR3 sequences, with roughly 15% occurring only once. This clonotype was recorded many times. Its antigen is as yet unknown. CDR1 SNHLY and CDR2 FYNNEI come from the germline V gene. Trimming pared 4 bases from V and 4 bases from J, leaving 17 bases between. CDR3 length equals 16 residues. The sequencing input was blood. The TCR was taken from a man aged 18 to 30 with Graves' hyperthyroidism. This chain joins TRBV2 and TRBJ2-1, with D perhaps matching TRBD1 or TRBD2 (5 bases each). The CDR3 protein is CASSGGVARSYNEQFF. The DNA for the CDR3 is TGTGCCAGCAGTGGAGGGGTAGCCCGGTCGTACAATGAGCAGTTCTTC.